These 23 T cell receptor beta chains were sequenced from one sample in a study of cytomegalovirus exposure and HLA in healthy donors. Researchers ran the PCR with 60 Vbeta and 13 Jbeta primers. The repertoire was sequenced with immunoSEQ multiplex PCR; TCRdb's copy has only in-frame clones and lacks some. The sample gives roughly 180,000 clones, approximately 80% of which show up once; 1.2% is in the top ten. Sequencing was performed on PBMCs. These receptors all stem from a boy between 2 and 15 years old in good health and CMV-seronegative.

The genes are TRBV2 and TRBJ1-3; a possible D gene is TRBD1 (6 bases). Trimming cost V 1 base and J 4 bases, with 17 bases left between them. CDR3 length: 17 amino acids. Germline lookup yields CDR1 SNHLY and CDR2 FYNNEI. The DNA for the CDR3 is TGTGCCAGCAGTGAAGACTTCGTGGGGGCCTGGGGAAACACCATATATTTT. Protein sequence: CASSEDFVGAWGNTIYF.

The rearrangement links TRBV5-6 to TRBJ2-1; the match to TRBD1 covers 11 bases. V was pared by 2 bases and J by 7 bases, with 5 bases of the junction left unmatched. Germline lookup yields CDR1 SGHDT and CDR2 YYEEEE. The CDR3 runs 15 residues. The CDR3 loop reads CASSFPGQGVNEQFF. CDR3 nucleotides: TGTGCCAGCAGCTTTCCGGGACAGGGGGTAAATGAGCAGTTCTTC.

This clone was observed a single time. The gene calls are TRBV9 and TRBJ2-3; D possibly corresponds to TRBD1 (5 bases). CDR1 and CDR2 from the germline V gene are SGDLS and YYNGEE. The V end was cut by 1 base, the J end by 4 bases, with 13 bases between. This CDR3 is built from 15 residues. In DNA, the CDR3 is TGTGCCAGCAGCGTACTAGGGGAAGGGGCAGATACGCAGTATTTT. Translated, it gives CASSVLGEGADTQYF. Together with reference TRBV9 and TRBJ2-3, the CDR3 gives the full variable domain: DSGVTQTPKHLITATGQRVTLRCSPRSGDLSVYWYQQSLDQGLQFLIQYYNGEERAKGNILERFSAQQFPDLHSELNLSSLELGDSALYFCASSVLGEGADTQYFGPGTRLTVL.

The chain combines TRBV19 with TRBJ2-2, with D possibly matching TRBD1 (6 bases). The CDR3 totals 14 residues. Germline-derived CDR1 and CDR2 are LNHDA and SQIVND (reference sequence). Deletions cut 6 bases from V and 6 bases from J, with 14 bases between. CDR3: CASSLRQAPGELFF. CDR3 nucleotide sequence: TGTGCCAGTAGCCTACGACAGGCCCCCGGGGAGCTGTTTTTT.

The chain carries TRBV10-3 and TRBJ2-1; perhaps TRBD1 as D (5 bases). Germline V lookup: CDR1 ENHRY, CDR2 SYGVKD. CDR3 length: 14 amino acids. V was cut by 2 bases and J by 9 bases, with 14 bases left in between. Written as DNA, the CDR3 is TGTGCCATCAGTGAGGCTGCGCCGCAGGGTGAGCAGTTCTTC. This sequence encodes CAISEAAPQGEQFF.

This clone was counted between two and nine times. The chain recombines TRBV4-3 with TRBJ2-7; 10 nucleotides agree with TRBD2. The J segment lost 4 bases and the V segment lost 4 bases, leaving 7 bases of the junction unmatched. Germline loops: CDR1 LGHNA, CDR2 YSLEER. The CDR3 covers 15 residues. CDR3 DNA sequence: TGCGCCAGCAGCCCCAGGACTAGCGGCGGGTACGAGCAGTACTTC. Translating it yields CASSPRTSGGYEQYF.

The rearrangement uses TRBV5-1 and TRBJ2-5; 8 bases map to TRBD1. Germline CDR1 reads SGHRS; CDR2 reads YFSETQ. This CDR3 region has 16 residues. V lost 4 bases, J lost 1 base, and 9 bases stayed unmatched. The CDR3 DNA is TGCGCCAGCAGCCTGACAGGGGAGCGCATCCAAGAGACCCAGTACTTC. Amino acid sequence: CASSLTGERIQETQYF.

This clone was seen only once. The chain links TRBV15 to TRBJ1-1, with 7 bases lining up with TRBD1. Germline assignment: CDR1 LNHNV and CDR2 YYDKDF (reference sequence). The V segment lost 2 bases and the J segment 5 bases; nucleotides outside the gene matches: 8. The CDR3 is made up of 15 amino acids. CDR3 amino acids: CATSRPTGKRTEAFF. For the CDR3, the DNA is TGTGCCACCAGCAGACCGACAGGGAAAAGGACTGAAGCTTTCTTT.

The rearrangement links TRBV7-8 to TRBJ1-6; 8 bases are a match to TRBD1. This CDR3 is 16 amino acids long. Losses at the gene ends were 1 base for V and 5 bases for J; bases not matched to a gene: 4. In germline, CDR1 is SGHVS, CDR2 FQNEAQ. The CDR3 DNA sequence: TGTGCCAGCAGCTTAGTTGGGGGACAGGATAATTCACCCCTCCACTTT. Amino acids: CASSLVGGQDNSPLHF.

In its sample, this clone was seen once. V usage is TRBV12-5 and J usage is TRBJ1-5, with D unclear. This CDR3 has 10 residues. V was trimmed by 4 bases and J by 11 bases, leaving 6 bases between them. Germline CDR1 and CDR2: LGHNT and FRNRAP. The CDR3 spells CASGSPAQHF. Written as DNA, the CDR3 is TGTGCTAGTGGTTCCCCCGCCCAGCATTTT.

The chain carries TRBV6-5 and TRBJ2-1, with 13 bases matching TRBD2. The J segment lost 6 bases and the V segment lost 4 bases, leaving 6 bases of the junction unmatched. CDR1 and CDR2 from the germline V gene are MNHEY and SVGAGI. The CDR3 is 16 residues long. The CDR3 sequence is CASSFRTSGGRNEQFF. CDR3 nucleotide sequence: TGTGCCAGCAGTTTTAGGACTAGCGGGGGCCGCAATGAGCAGTTCTTC.

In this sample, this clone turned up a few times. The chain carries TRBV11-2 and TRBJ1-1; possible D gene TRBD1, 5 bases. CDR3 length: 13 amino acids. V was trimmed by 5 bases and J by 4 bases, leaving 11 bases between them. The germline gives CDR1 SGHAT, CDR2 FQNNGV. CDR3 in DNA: TGTGCCAGCAGCAATACCGGGGGCACTGAAGCTTTCTTT. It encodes CASSNTGGTEAFF.

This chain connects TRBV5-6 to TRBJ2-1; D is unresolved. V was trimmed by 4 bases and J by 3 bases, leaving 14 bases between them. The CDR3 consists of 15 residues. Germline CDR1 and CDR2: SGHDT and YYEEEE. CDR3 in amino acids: CASSQNGDGYNEQFF. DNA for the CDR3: TGTGCCAGCAGCCAAAACGGAGATGGCTACAATGAGCAGTTCTTC.

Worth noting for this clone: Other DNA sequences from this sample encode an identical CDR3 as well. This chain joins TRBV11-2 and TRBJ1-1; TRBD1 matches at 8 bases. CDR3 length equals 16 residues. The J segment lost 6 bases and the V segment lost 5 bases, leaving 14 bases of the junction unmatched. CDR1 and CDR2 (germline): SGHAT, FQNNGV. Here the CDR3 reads CASSPGQGGALSEAFF. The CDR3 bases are TGTGCCAGCAGCCCCGGACAGGGAGGGGCGCTTTCTGAAGCTTTCTTT.

DNA of the CDR3: TGTGCCAGCAGCTCGACTAGCGGGACGCTCTACGAGCAGTACTTC. It codes for CASSSTSGTLYEQYF. The chain is built from TRBV7-8 and TRBJ2-5; 11 nucleotides match TRBD2. Judging by the DNA end, TRBJ2-7 fits better; the J call may be wrong. This CDR3 has 15 amino acids. The germline V gene encodes CDR1 SGHVS and CDR2 FQNEAQ.

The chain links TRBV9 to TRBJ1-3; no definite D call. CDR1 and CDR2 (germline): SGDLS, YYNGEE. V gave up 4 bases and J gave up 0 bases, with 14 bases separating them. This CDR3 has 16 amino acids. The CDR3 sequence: CASSSQGGLSGNTIYF. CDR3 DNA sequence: TGTGCCAGCAGCTCGCAAGGCGGACTCTCTGGAAACACCATATATTTT.

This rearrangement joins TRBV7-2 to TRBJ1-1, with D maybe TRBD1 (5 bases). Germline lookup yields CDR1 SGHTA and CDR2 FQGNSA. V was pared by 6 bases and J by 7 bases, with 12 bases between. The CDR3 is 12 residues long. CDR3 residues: CASSGPDNEAFF. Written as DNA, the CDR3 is TGTGCCAGCAGTGGCCCGGACAATGAAGCTTTCTTT.

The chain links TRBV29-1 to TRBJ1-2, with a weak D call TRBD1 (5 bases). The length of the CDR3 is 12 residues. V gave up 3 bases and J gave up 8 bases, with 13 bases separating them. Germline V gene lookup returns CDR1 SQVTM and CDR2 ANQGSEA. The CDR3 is CSVDPGVDGYTF. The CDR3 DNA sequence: TGCAGCGTTGATCCGGGGGTGGACGGCTACACCTTC.

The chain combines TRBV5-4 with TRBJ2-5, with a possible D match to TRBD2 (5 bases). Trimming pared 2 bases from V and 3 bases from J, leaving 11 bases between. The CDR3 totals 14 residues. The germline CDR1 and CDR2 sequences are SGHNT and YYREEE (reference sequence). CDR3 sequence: CASSFVAGEETQYF. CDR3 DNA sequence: TGTGCCAGCAGCTTTGTTGCGGGTGAAGAGACCCAGTACTTC.

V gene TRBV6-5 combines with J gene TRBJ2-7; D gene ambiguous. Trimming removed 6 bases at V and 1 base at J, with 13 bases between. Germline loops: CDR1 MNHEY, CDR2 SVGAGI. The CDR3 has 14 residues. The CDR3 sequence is CASRNGPLSYEQYF. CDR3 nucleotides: TGTGCCAGCAGGAATGGCCCGCTTTCCTACGAGCAGTACTTC.

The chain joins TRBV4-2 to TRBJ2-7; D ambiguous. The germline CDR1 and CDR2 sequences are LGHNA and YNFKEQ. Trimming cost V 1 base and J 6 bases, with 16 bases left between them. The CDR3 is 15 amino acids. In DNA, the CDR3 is TGTGCCAGCAGCCAAGTTTGGAGACCGACCCCCGAGCAGTACTTC. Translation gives CASSQVWRPTPEQYF.

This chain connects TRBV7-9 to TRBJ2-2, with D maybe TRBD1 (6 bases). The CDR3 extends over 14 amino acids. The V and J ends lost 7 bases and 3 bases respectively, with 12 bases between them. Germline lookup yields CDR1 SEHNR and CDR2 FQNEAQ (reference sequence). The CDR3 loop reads CASKGEWDTGELFF. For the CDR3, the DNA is TGTGCCAGCAAGGGGGAGTGGGACACCGGGGAGCTGTTTTTT.

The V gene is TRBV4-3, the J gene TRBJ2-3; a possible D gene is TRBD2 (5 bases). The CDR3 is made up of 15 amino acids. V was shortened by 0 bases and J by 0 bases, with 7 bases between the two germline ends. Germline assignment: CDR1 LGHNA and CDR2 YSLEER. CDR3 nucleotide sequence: TGCGCCAGCAGCCAAGAGGGCGGGAGCACAGATACGCAGTATTTT. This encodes CASSQEGGSTDTQYF.